The rows below give T cell receptor beta chains drawn from one sample of a study of T cell responses to AZD1222 COVID-19 vaccine. The method was immunoSEQ multiplex PCR; TCRdb's version includes in-frame clones alone and lacks a portion of them. Altogether some 120,000 clones are present, 70% to 90% being singletons, with the ten largest covering around 3.9%. This specimen consisted of peripheral blood, obtained on day 0 of MenACWY control vaccination. Receptors were obtained from an adult in good health. The CDR3 runs from the conserved cysteine through the conserved F or W. D genes are given only for firm matches. Part of the rows lack a size; the others show once, few, many or a class for expanded clones.

CDR3aa: CASSPSRGDTQYF
CDR3nt: TGTGCCAGCTCACCGTCAAGGGGGGATACGCAGTATTTT
v_gene: TRBV18
j_gene: TRBJ2-3
d_gene: NA
abundance: few

CDR3aa: CASSLGTGSLLGYTF
CDR3nt: TGTGCCAGCAGCTTGGGGACAGGGTCGCTCTTAGGCTACACCTTC
v_gene: TRBV5-6
j_gene: TRBJ1-2
d_gene: TRBD1
abundance: NA

CDR3aa: CASSWTSGGRYEQYF
CDR3nt: TGTGCCAGCAGCTGGACTAGCGGGGGGAGGTACGAGCAGTACTTC
v_gene: TRBV6-5
j_gene: TRBJ2-7
d_gene: TRBD2
abundance: NA

CDR3aa: CASSLGGQKNTEAFF
CDR3nt: TGTGCCAGCAGCTTGGGAGGACAGAAGAACACTGAAGCTTTCTTT
v_gene: TRBV5-4
j_gene: TRBJ1-1
d_gene: NA
abundance: NA

CDR3aa: CASSLQTGAWETQYF
CDR3nt: TGTGCCAGCAGTCTGCAGACAGGGGCATGGGAGACCCAGTACTTC
v_gene: TRBV28
j_gene: TRBJ2-5
d_gene: TRBD1
abundance: NA

CDR3aa: CASSPPSGGTGDEQFF
CDR3nt: TGTGCCAGCTCACCACCGTCGGGGGGAACCGGGGATGAGCAGTTCTTC
v_gene: TRBV18
j_gene: TRBJ2-1
d_gene: TRBD2
abundance: NA

CDR3aa: CASSPEVQETQYF
CDR3nt: TGTGCCAGCAGCCCAGAGGTACAAGAGACCCAGTACTTC
v_gene: TRBV7-9
j_gene: TRBJ2-5
d_gene: NA
abundance: NA

CDR3aa: CASSDNYGYTF
CDR3nt: TGTGCCAGCAGTGACAACTATGGCTACACCTTC
v_gene: TRBV28
j_gene: TRBJ1-2
d_gene: NA
abundance: NA

CDR3aa: CASSQTSSSYNEQFF
CDR3nt: TGCGCCAGCAGCCAAACGTCTAGCTCCTACAATGAGCAGTTCTTC
v_gene: TRBV4-1
j_gene: TRBJ2-1
d_gene: NA
abundance: NA

CDR3aa: CASGGLEVGTQYF
CDR3nt: TGCGCCAGCGGTGGACTAGAGGTCGGTACGCAGTATTTT
v_gene: TRBV5-1
j_gene: TRBJ2-3
d_gene: TRBD2
abundance: NA

CDR3aa: CASNRQGSNQPQHF
CDR3nt: TGTGCCAGCAATCGACAGGGAAGCAATCAGCCCCAGCATTTT
v_gene: TRBV6-5
j_gene: TRBJ1-5
d_gene: TRBD1
abundance: NA

CDR3aa: CASSLGTGGTRKTQYF
CDR3nt: TGCGCCAGCAGCTTGGGGACAGGGGGAACGAGGAAGACCCAGTACTTC
v_gene: TRBV5-1
j_gene: TRBJ2-5
d_gene: TRBD1
abundance: NA

CDR3aa: CASSYSGGPPGSPLHF
CDR3nt: TGTGCCAGCAGTTACTCGGGCGGGCCACCGGGGTCACCCCTCCACTTT
v_gene: TRBV6-5
j_gene: TRBJ1-6
d_gene: NA
abundance: NA

CDR3aa: CASSGQGSEAFF
CDR3nt: TGTGCCAGCAGTGGACAGGGGTCTGAAGCTTTCTTT
v_gene: TRBV25-1
j_gene: TRBJ1-1
d_gene: TRBD1
abundance: few

CDR3aa: CASSSRDRGSRGYTF
CDR3nt: TGTGCCAGCAGCTCCAGGGACAGGGGTTCAAGAGGCTACACCTTC
v_gene: TRBV3-1/TRBV3-2
j_gene: TRBJ1-2
d_gene: TRBD1
abundance: NA

CDR3aa: CASSVEGRETQYF
CDR3nt: TGTGCCAGCAGCGTAGAGGGGCGAGAGACCCAGTACTTC
v_gene: TRBV9
j_gene: TRBJ2-5
d_gene: NA
abundance: NA

CDR3aa: CASSLGRGWTGELFF
CDR3nt: TGTGCCAGCAGTTTAGGAAGAGGATGGACCGGGGAGCTGTTTTTT
v_gene: TRBV28
j_gene: TRBJ2-2
d_gene: NA
abundance: NA

CDR3aa: CATSRVNRALGQPQHF
CDR3nt: TGTGCCACCAGCAGAGTAAACAGGGCGCTGGGTCAGCCCCAGCATTTT
v_gene: TRBV15
j_gene: TRBJ1-5
d_gene: NA
abundance: NA

CDR3aa: CASSTRDGLATNEKLFF
CDR3nt: TGCGCCAGCAGCACTAGGGACGGACTTGCAACTAATGAAAAACTGTTTTTT
v_gene: TRBV5-1
j_gene: TRBJ1-4
d_gene: NA
abundance: NA

CDR3aa: CASSLGQKQGPYNSPLHF
CDR3nt: TGTGCCAGCAGTTTGGGCCAGAAACAGGGACCGTATAATTCACCCCTCCACTTT
v_gene: TRBV28
j_gene: TRBJ1-6
d_gene: NA
abundance: NA

CDR3aa: CASSFSSGGNSYEQYF
CDR3nt: TGTGCCAGCAGCTTCAGTAGCGGGGGGAACTCCTACGAGCAGTACTTC
v_gene: TRBV7-8
j_gene: TRBJ2-7
d_gene: TRBD2
abundance: NA

CDR3aa: CASSPRLAGHQATQYF
CDR3nt: TGTGCCAGCAGCCCCCGACTAGCGGGGCATCAGGCTACGCAGTATTTT
v_gene: TRBV4-2
j_gene: TRBJ2-3
d_gene: TRBD2
abundance: NA

CDR3aa: CASRGGQGGNSPLHF
CDR3nt: TGTGCCAGCAGGGGAGGACAGGGGGGCAATTCACCCCTCCACTTT
v_gene: TRBV6-5
j_gene: TRBJ1-6
d_gene: TRBD1
abundance: NA

CDR3aa: CASSLSGGYGYTF
CDR3nt: TGTGCCAGCAGCCTCTCTGGGGGCTATGGCTACACCTTC
v_gene: TRBV7-2
j_gene: TRBJ1-2
d_gene: NA
abundance: NA

CDR3aa: CASSLEGITGYTF
CDR3nt: TGTGCCAGCAGCTTGGAGGGGATCACCGGCTACACCTTC
v_gene: TRBV5-6
j_gene: TRBJ1-2
d_gene: NA
abundance: NA

CDR3aa: CASHFGQGLRTSEAFF
CDR3nt: TGTGCCAGCCATTTTGGACAGGGGCTGCGAACTTCTGAAGCTTTCTTT
v_gene: TRBV28
j_gene: TRBJ1-1
d_gene: TRBD1
abundance: NA